A single sample is the source of the 31 T cell receptor beta chains below, sequenced in a study of cytomegalovirus exposure and HLA in healthy donors. Data came from immunoSEQ multiplex PCR; TCRdb stores just in-frame clones and leaves some out. This table has tens of thousands of clones, around 92% appearing once. Material: PBMCs. Every receptor here comes from a man aged 18 to 29 in good health and CMV-seronegative.

J is TRBJ1-3 and V is TRBV6-5; no clear D. This CDR3 contains 16 residues. V lost 2 bases, J lost 0 bases, and 11 bases lay in between. Germline loops: CDR1 MNHEY, CDR2 SVGAGI. The CDR3 DNA reads TGTGCCAGCAGTTACCTCGGTACTGGCTCTGGAAACACCATATATTTT. It codes for CASSYLGTGSGNTIYF.

This chain connects TRBV2 to TRBJ2-1, with D possibly matching TRBD1 (5 bases). The CDR3 totals 14 residues. Germline lookup yields CDR1 SNHLY and CDR2 FYNNEI. The V gene lost 6 bases and the J gene lost 10 bases, with 19 bases spanning the gap. Written as DNA, the CDR3 is TGTGCCAGCAGCTCCCAGGGCCTCGCCGGGGAGCAGTTCTTC. It translates to CASSSQGLAGEQFF.

The V call is TRBV13, the J call TRBJ1-3, with D perhaps TRBD1 (5 bases). Looked up from germline, CDR1 is PRHDT and CDR2 is FYEKMQ (reference sequence). Trimming shortened V by 3 bases and J by 8 bases, and 14 bases separated the two germline ends. This CDR3 has 14 residues. The CDR3 protein is CASSLVYWGDTIYF. The CDR3 DNA is TGTGCCAGCAGCTTGGTTTACTGGGGGGACACCATATATTTT.

The chain joins TRBV11-2 to TRBJ2-1; D perhaps matches TRBD2 (6 bases). From germline, CDR1 is SGHAT and CDR2 FQNNGV. This CDR3 is 15 amino acids long. The V end lost 7 bases, the J end lost 8 bases, and 21 bases lay between the germline ends. CDR3 residues: CASTPAEGAGYEQFF. The CDR3 DNA follows: TGTGCCAGCACCCCGGCGGAGGGTGCTGGGTATGAGCAGTTCTTC.

This clone is a singleton in its sample. This chain uses TRBV7-9 with TRBJ2-7, with D maybe TRBD2 (6 bases). The CDR3 runs to 15 residues. Germline-derived CDR1 and CDR2 are SEHNR and FQNEAQ (reference sequence). V was cut by 3 bases and J by 0 bases, with 12 bases left in between. CDR3 bases: TGTGCCAGCAGCTTCTCCGCGGGAAGCTCCTACGAGCAGTACTTC. Translation gives CASSFSAGSSYEQYF.

This chain connects TRBV11-2 to TRBJ1-1, with 8 bases that match TRBD1. The CDR3 length is 15 residues. J lost 5 bases, V lost 5 bases, and 10 bases had no gene match. Germline V gene data show CDR1 as SGHAT and CDR2 as FQNNGV. The CDR3 DNA reads TGTGCCAGCAGCCATAATGGACAGGGCGGAACTGAAGCTTTCTTT. Encoded protein: CASSHNGQGGTEAFF.

The sample holds one count of this clone. V gene TRBV7-2 combines with J gene TRBJ2-7; 10 bases align to TRBD1. Germline lookup yields CDR1 SGHTA and CDR2 FQGNSA. The CDR3 runs 17 residues. V shed 4 bases, J shed 4 bases, and the junction held 13 bases outside the gene matches. CDR3 amino acids: CASSSLPGQGMSYEQYF. The CDR3 DNA follows: TGTGCCAGCAGCTCTCTCCCGGGACAGGGGATGTCGTACGAGCAGTACTTC.

CDR3 in amino acids: CAWGRSFATEAFF. In nucleotides, the CDR3 is TGTGCCTGGGGGCGCAGCTTCGCCACTGAAGCTTTCTTT. The chain links TRBV30 to TRBJ1-1; D is uncertain. Germline lookup yields CDR1 GTSNPN and CDR2 SVGIG (reference sequence). V lost 5 bases and J 4 bases, leaving 14 bases between the germline ends. The CDR3 loop spans 13 amino acids.

This chain uses TRBV5-4 with TRBJ2-1; 13 bases align to TRBD2. J was trimmed by 9 bases and V by 5 bases; bases with no gene match: 8. Germline CDR1 reads SGHNT; CDR2 reads YYREEE (reference sequence). This CDR3 spans 15 amino acids. The CDR3 reads CASRPGTSGEGEQFF. The CDR3 nucleotides are TGTGCCAGCAGACCCGGGACTAGCGGGGAGGGTGAGCAGTTCTTC.

V and J are TRBV6-6 and TRBJ1-2; D remains unclear. This CDR3 contains 13 residues. Trimming pared 5 bases from V and 1 base from J, leaving 8 bases between. Germline V lookup: CDR1 MNHNY, CDR2 SVGAGI (reference sequence). The CDR3: CASSQVLNYGYTF. CDR3 DNA: TGTGCCAGCAGTCAGGTCCTTAACTATGGCTACACCTTC.

This chain uses TRBV9 with TRBJ2-1; the D gene is possibly TRBD1 (7 bases). CDR1 is SGDLS and CDR2 is YYNGEE in the germline V gene. Trimming left V 3 bases short and J 7 bases short, with 17 bases between. The CDR3 has 15 amino acids. The CDR3 protein is CASSGATGRNNEQFF. In DNA form, the CDR3 reads TGTGCCAGCAGCGGCGCGACAGGGAGGAATAATGAGCAGTTCTTC. The full variable domain, in which reference TRBV9 and TRBJ2-1 provide the parts outside the CDR3, is DSGVTQTPKHLITATGQRVTLRCSPRSGDLSVYWYQQSLDQGLQFLIQYYNGEERAKGNILERFSAQQFPDLHSELNLSSLELGDSALYFCASSGATGRNNEQFFGPGTRLTVL.

The rearrangement links TRBV10-3 to TRBJ1-2; D not resolved. The CDR3 is 12 amino acids. V was pared by 6 bases and J by 5 bases, with 10 bases between. Germline lookup yields CDR1 ENHRY and CDR2 SYGVKD. The DNA for the CDR3 is TGTGCCATCAGAGCGACGGATTATGGCTACACCTTC. Its translation is CAIRATDYGYTF.

V is TRBV13 and J is TRBJ1-5, with D hard to call. There are 15 residues in the CDR3. Trimming removed 3 bases at V and 0 bases at J, with 9 bases between. Germline assignment: CDR1 PRHDT and CDR2 FYEKMQ (reference sequence). CDR3 nucleotides: TGTGCCAGCAGCTTCCGGGGATATAGCAATCAGCCCCAGCATTTT. It encodes CASSFRGYSNQPQHF. The complete variable domain, with remaining parts taken from reference TRBV13 and TRBJ1-5, reads AAGVIQSPRHLIKEKRETATLKCYPIPRHDTVYWYQQGPGQDPQFLISFYEKMQSDKGSIPDRFSAQQFSDYHSELNMSSLELGDSALYFCASSFRGYSNQPQHFGDGTRLSIL.

The rearrangement uses TRBV28 and TRBJ2-1, with D tentatively TRBD1 (6 bases). The CDR3 is 20 amino acids. Germline loops: CDR1 MDHEN, CDR2 SYDVKM. Trimming removed 6 bases at V and 5 bases at J, with 32 bases between. DNA of the CDR3: TGTGCCAGCAGAAGCCACGCCCCTATCGCACAGGGAAGGCACCACAATGAGCAGTTCTTC. Protein: CASRSHAPIAQGRHHNEQFF.

The V gene is TRBV6-4, the J gene TRBJ2-2; 8 bases are a match to TRBD2. The V gene's germline CDR1 is MRHNA and CDR2 SNTAGT. The V gene end was trimmed by 2 bases and the J gene end by 1 base; junction bases not matched to a gene: 0. The CDR3 is made up of 15 amino acids. The CDR3 nucleotides read TGTGCCAGCAGTGACACTAGCGGGAACACCGGGGAGCTGTTTTTT. This gives the protein CASSDTSGNTGELFF.

This sequence joins TRBV29-1 and TRBJ1-1; D unclear. Germline V gene data show CDR1 as SQVTM and CDR2 as ANQGSEA. Trimming took 4 bases from V and 2 from J, leaving 11 bases between them. The CDR3 is 13 residues long. The CDR3 coding sequence is TGCAGCGTTGTAACGAGGGCAAACACTGAAGCTTTCTTT. It is translated as CSVVTRANTEAFF.

The V call is TRBV6-4, the J call TRBJ2-1; 8 nucleotides align to TRBD2. Germline assignment: CDR1 MRHNA and CDR2 SNTAGT. The CDR3 loop spans 14 amino acids. Germline trimming cut 6 bases from V and 5 bases from J; bases unmatched to any gene: 6. CDR3 loop: CASSREGGHNEQFF. DNA of the CDR3: TGTGCCAGCAGCCGGGAGGGAGGGCACAATGAGCAGTTCTTC.

The genes are TRBV9 and TRBJ2-1; 10 positions match TRBD2. The junction had 5 bases not matched to a gene; V was cut back by 4 bases and J by 4 bases. Per the germline V gene, CDR1 is SGDLS and CDR2 is YYNGEE. This CDR3 has 15 residues. As DNA, the CDR3 is TGTGCCAGCAGCTCTGGACTAGCGGAATACAATGAGCAGTTCTTC. This gives the protein CASSSGLAEYNEQFF. Complete variable domain (other parts from reference TRBV9 and TRBJ2-1): DSGVTQTPKHLITATGQRVTLRCSPRSGDLSVYWYQQSLDQGLQFLIQYYNGEERAKGNILERFSAQQFPDLHSELNLSSLELGDSALYFCASSSGLAEYNEQFFGPGTRLTVL.

In this sample, this clone turned up once. The V gene is TRBV7-9, the J gene TRBJ2-5, with a possible D match to TRBD2 (6 bases). CDR3 size: 14 residues. CDR1 is SEHNR and CDR2 is FQNEAQ in the germline V gene (reference sequence). Trimming took off 5 bases at V and 2 bases at J, with 12 bases between the two ends. The CDR3 bases are TGTGCCAGCAGCGTATCAGCGGGTCAAGAGACCCAGTACTTC. The encoded protein is CASSVSAGQETQYF.

The rearrangement uses TRBV19 and TRBJ1-1; maybe TRBD1 (6 bases). The CDR3 contains 13 residues. Trimming left V 7 bases short and J 8 bases short, with 17 bases between. Germline V gene data show CDR1 as LNHDA and CDR2 as SQIVND (reference sequence). CDR3 bases: TGTGCCAGTACCCAGGGGCAGGGTCTAGAAGCTTTCTTT. Its protein is CASTQGQGLEAFF.

The chain employs TRBV30 and TRBJ1-1; perhaps TRBD1 as D (5 bases). Germline V gives CDR1 GTSNPN, CDR2 SVGIG (reference sequence). The V end lost 1 base, the J end lost 8 bases, and 14 bases lay between the germline ends. The CDR3 is 13 residues long. CDR3: CAWSAGGAWEAFF. The CDR3 DNA follows: TGTGCCTGGAGTGCGGGTGGGGCCTGGGAAGCTTTCTTT.

For the CDR3, the DNA is TGTGCCAGCACCCCGCGGGGAAATATCCTCCATGGCTACACCTTC. It specifies CASTPRGNILHGYTF. The chain employs TRBV13 and TRBJ1-2; D unclear. Germline V gives CDR1 PRHDT, CDR2 FYEKMQ (reference sequence). V was clipped by 7 bases and J by 6 bases, with 21 bases between them. The CDR3 totals 15 residues.

The V and J genes are TRBV5-4 and TRBJ2-7; TRBD2 aligns across 12 bases. Germline V lookup: CDR1 SGHNT, CDR2 YYREEE (reference sequence). V was pared by 0 bases and J by 3 bases, with 4 bases of the junction left unmatched. The CDR3 runs to 16 residues. DNA for the CDR3: TGTGCCAGCAGCTTGGCCCGGACTAGCGGGGTCTACGAGCAGTACTTC. It codes for CASSLARTSGVYEQYF.

The rearrangement links TRBV5-4 to TRBJ1-6, with TRBD1 matching over 9 bases. With V trimmed by 5 bases and J by 13 bases, 10 bases remained unmatched. Germline V gives CDR1 SGHNT, CDR2 YYREEE (reference sequence). The CDR3 has 14 residues. The CDR3: CASSGDRVSSPLHF. CDR3 coding DNA: TGTGCCAGCAGTGGGGACAGGGTGTCTTCGCCCCTCCACTTT. The full variable domain, completed using reference TRBV5-4 and TRBJ1-6, is ETGVTQSPTHLIKTRGQQVTLRCSSQSGHNTVSWYQQALGQGPQFIFQYYREEENGRGNFPPRFSGLQFPNYSSELNVNALELDDSALYLCASSGDRVSSPLHFGNGTRLTVT.

The chain recombines TRBV27 with TRBJ1-5, with 9 bases identical to TRBD1. The V gene end was trimmed by 0 bases and the J gene end by 6 bases; junction bases not matched to a gene: 0. Germline CDR1 and CDR2: MNHEY and SMNVEV (reference sequence). The CDR3 extends over 14 amino acids. As DNA, the CDR3 is TGTGCCAGCAGTTTATCGGGACAGGGTCAGCCCCAGCATTTT. Its protein is CASSLSGQGQPQHF.

The chain is built from TRBV5-6 and TRBJ1-5; TRBD1 agrees at 9 bases. Germline assignment: CDR1 SGHDT and CDR2 YYEEEE. V gave up 4 bases and J gave up 8 bases; unmatched junction bases: 4. This CDR3 has 13 residues. The CDR3 spells CASSMDRGEPQHF. The DNA of the CDR3 is TGTGCCAGCAGCATGGACAGGGGAGAGCCCCAGCATTTT.

This rearrangement joins TRBV5-1 to TRBJ2-3, with 9 bases identical to TRBD1. The ends lost 4 bases at V and 3 bases at J; junction bases unmatched: 3. Germline V CDR1 and CDR2: SGHRS, YFSETQ. The CDR3 runs 14 residues. CDR3 amino acids: CASSRTGATDTQYF. The CDR3 DNA reads as TGCGCCAGCAGCCGGACAGGGGCAACAGATACGCAGTATTTT.

The chain has TRBV7-2 and TRBJ2-2, with 7 bases that match TRBD1. Losses at the gene ends were 4 bases for V and 4 bases for J; bases not matched to a gene: 6. The CDR3 sequence is 15 residues long. Germline CDR1 is SGHTA and CDR2 is FQGNSA. CDR3 loop: CASSYRGSTTGELFF. The CDR3 DNA sequence: TGTGCCAGCAGCTACAGGGGTTCCACCACCGGGGAGCTGTTTTTT.

The chain couples TRBV10-2 to TRBJ1-2; D is unresolved. With 5 bases removed from V and 4 bases from J, the gap between germline ends came to 14 bases. This CDR3 has 14 residues. Germline-derived CDR1 and CDR2 are WSHSY and SAAADI. The CDR3 DNA reads as TGCGCCAGCAGTAAAGACACCCAACCCTATGGCTACACCTTC. Residues: CASSKDTQPYGYTF.

This clone was recorded only once. V usage is TRBV19 and J usage is TRBJ1-4; D gene unclear. This CDR3 spans 14 amino acids. Trimming took 6 bases from V and 8 from J, leaving 16 bases between them. The germline CDR1 and CDR2 sequences are LNHDA and SQIVND (reference sequence). The CDR3 here is CASRTGSLGEKLFF. The CDR3 DNA reads as TGTGCCAGTAGGACCGGGTCCCTCGGCGAAAAACTGTTTTTT.

J is TRBJ2-1 and V is TRBV7-3, with 7 bases matching TRBD1. With 6 bases clipped from V and 0 bases from J, the junction kept 5 bases outside the gene matches. There are 15 residues in the CDR3. Germline V gene lookup returns CDR1 SGHTA and CDR2 FQGTGA. CDR3 nucleotides: TGTGCCAGCAGTCCCGACAGGGCCTCCTACAATGAGCAGTTCTTC. Its translation: CASSPDRASYNEQFF.